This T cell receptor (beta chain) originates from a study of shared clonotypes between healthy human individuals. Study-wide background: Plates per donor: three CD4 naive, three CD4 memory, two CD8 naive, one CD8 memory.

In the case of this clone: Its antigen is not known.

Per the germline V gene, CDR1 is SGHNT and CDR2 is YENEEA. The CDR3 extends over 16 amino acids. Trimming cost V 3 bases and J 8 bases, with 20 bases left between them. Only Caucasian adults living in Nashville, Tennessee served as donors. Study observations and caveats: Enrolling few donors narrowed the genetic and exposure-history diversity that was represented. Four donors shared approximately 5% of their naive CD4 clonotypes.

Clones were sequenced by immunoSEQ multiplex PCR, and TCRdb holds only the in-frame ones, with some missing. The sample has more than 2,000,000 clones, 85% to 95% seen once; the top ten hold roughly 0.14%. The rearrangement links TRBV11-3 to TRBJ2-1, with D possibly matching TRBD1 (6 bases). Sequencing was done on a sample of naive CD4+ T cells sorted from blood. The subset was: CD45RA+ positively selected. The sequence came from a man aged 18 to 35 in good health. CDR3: CASSLGAALQADEQFF. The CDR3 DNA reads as TGTGCCAGCAGCTTGGGGGCCGCCCTTCAGGCGGATGAGCAGTTCTTC.